This entry concerns a single T cell receptor beta chain. Profiled with immunoSEQ multiplex PCR; TCRdb holds only in-frame clones, not every one. The top ten hold 2.5% to 3.5% of the sample, which has approximately 250,000 clones, 70% to 90% seen once. The treatment is: over 15 received Ad26.COV2.S at low or high dose, single or two shots; 5 received placebo; per-sample allocation not given. Specimen acquisition occurred on day 63 following the initial vaccine or placebo injection. The data originate from a study of Ad26.COV2.S vaccination and SARS-CoV-2 variants. This CDR3 contains 14 residues. V was cut by 0 bases and J by 5 bases, with 10 bases left in between. Germline-derived CDR1 and CDR2 are ENHRY and SYGVKD.

The chain recombines TRBV10-3 with TRBJ2-5; TRBD1 might be the D (6 bases). The sample here was peripheral blood, taken in a trial of Ad26.COV2.S vaccine versus placebo. This sequence was found in a person between 18 and 60 years old who received the Ad26.COV2.S COVID-19 vaccine or a placebo. The CDR3 loop reads CAISESGGGETQYF. CDR3 bases: TGTGCCATCAGTGAGTCTGGGGGCGGCGAGACCCAGTACTTC.